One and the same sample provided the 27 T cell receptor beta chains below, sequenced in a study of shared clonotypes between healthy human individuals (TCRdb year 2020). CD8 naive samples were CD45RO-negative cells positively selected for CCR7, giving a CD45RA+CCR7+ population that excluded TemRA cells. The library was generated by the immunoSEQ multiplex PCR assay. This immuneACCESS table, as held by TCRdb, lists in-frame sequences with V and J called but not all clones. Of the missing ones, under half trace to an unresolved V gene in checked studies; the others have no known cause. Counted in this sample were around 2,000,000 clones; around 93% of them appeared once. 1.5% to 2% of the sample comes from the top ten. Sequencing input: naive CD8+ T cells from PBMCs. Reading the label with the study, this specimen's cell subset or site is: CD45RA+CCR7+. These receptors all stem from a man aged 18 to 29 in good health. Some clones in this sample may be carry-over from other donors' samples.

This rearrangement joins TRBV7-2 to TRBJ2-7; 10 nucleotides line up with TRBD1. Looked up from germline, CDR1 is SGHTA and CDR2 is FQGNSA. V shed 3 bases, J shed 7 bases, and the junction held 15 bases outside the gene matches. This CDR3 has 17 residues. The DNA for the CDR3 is TGTGCCAGCAGCTTGCCCTGGAGGGGACAGGGGTTTAATGAGCAGTACTTC. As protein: CASSLPWRGQGFNEQYF.

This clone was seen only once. CDR3 sequence reads: CASSQDRWAYNEQFF. The CDR3 DNA reads TGCGCCAGCAGCCAAGATAGATGGGCCTACAATGAGCAGTTCTTC. The chain joins TRBV4-3 to TRBJ2-1; D is uncertain. Germline values: CDR1 LGHNA, CDR2 YSLEER. The CDR3 totals 15 residues. With 0 bases removed from V and 2 bases from J, the gap between germline ends came to 8 bases.

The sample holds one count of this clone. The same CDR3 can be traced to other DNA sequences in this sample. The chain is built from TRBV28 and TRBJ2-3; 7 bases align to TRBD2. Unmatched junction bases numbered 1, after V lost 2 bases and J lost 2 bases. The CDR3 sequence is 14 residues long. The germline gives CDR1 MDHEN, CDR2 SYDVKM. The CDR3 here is CASSLAGVTDTQYF. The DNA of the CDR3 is TGTGCCAGCAGTTTAGCGGGGGTCACAGATACGCAGTATTTT.

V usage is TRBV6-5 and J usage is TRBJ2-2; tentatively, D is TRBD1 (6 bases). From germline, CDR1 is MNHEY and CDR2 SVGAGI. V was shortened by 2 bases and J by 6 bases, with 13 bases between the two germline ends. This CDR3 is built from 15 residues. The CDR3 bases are TGTGCCAGCAGTTACCCCTTACAGGGTGCCGGGGAGCTGTTTTTT. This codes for CASSYPLQGAGELFF.

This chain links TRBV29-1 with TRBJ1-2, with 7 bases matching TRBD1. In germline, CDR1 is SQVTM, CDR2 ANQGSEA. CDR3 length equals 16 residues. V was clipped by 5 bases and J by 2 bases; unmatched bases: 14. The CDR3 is CSVFGGQTAPNYGYTF. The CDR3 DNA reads TGCAGCGTTTTCGGGGGACAGACTGCTCCAAACTATGGCTACACCTTC.

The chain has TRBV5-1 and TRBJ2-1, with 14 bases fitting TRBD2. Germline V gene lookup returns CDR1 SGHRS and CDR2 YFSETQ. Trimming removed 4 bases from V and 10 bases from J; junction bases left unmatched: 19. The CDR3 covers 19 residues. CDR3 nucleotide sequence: TGCGCCAGCAGCCTGATTGGTTCGGGGGGACTAGCGGGAGATTGGGAGCAGTTCTTC. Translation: CASSLIGSGGLAGDWEQFF.

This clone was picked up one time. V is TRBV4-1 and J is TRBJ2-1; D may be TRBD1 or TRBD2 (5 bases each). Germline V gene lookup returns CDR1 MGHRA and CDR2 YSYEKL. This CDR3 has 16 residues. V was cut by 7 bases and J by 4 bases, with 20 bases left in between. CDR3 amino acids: CASTPTGPQLYNEQFF. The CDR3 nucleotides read TGCGCCAGCACCCCAACGGGACCGCAGTTGTACAATGAGCAGTTCTTC.

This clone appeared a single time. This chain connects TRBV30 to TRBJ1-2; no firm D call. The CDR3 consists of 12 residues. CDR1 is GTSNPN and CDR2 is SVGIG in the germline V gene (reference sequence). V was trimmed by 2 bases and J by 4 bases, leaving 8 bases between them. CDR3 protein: CAWSRPTYGYTF. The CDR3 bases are TGTGCCTGGAGTCGACCGACCTATGGCTACACCTTC.

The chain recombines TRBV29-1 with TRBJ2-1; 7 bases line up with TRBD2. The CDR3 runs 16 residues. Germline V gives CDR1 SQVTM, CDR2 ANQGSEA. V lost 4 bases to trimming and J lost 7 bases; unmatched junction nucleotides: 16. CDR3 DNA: TGCAGCGTTGCCTTGTGGGAGGGCCCTCCGGCAAATGAGCAGTTCTTC. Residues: CSVALWEGPPANEQFF.

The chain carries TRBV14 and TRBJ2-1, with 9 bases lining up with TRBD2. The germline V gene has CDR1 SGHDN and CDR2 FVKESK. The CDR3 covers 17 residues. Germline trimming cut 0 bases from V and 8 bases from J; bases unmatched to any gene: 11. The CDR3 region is CASSQEWREGRGYEQFF. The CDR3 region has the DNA TGTGCCAGCAGCCAAGAATGGCGGGAGGGCCGGGGTTATGAGCAGTTCTTC.

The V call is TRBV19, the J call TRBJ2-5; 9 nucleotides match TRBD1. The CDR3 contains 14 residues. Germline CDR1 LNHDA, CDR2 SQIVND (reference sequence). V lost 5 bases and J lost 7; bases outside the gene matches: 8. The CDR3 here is CASSGTGSVGTQYF. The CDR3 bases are TGTGCCAGTAGTGGGACAGGGTCGGTCGGGACCCAGTACTTC.

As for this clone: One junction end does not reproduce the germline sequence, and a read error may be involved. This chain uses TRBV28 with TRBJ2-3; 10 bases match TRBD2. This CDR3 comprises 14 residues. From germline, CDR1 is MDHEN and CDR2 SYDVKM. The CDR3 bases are TGTGTCAGCCGACCTAGCGGGAGCCCAGATACGCAGTATTTT. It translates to CVSRPSGSPDTQYF.

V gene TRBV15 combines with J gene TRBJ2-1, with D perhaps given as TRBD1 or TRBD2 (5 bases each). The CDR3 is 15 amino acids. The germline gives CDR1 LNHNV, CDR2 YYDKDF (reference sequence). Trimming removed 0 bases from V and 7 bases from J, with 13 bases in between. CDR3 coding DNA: TGTGCCACCAGCAGAGAATGGGGGACGGGGAATGAGCAGTTCTTC. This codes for CATSREWGTGNEQFF.

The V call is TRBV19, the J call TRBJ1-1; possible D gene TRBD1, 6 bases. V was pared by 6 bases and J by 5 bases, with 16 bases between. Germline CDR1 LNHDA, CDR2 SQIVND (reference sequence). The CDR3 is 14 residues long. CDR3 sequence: CASRQGGFGTEAFF. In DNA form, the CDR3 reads TGTGCCAGTAGACAGGGTGGTTTTGGGACTGAAGCTTTCTTT.

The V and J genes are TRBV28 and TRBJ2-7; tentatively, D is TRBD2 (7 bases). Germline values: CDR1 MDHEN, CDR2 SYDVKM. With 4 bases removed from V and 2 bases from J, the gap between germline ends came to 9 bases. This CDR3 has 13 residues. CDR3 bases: TGTGCCAGCAGTTGGGAGGGGGCCTACGAGCAGTACTTC. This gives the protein CASSWEGAYEQYF.

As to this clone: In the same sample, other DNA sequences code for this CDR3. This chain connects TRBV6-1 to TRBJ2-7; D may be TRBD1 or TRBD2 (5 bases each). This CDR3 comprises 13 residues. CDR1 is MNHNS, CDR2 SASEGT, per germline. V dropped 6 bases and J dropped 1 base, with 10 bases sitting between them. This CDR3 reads CASRRDGSYEQYF. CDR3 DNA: TGTGCCAGCAGAAGGGACGGATCCTACGAGCAGTACTTC.

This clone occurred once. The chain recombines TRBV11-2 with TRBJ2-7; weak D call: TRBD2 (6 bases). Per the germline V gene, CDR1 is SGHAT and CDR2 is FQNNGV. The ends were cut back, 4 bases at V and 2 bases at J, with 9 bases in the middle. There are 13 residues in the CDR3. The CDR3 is CASSSGSPYEQYF. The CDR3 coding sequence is TGTGCCAGCAGCTCCGGGAGTCCCTACGAGCAGTACTTC.

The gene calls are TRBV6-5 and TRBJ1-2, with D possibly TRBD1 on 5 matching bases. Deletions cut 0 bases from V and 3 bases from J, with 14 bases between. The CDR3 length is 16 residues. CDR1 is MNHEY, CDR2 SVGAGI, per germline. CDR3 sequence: CASSYSVGEEHYGYTF. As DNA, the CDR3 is TGTGCCAGCAGTTACTCGGTAGGGGAGGAGCACTATGGCTACACCTTC.

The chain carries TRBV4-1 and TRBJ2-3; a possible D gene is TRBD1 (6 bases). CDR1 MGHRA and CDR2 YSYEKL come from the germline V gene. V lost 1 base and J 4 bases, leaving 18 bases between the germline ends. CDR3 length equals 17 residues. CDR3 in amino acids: CASSQGYRDNLPDTQYF. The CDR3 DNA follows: TGCGCCAGCAGCCAAGGATACCGGGACAATCTTCCAGATACGCAGTATTTT.

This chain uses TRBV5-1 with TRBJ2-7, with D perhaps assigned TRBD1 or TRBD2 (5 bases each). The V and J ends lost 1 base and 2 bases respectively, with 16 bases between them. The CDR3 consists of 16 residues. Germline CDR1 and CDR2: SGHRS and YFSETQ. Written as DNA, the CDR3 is TGCGCCAGCAGCTTGCATATCGCAACGGGGCCCTACGAGCAGTACTTC. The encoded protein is CASSLHIATGPYEQYF.

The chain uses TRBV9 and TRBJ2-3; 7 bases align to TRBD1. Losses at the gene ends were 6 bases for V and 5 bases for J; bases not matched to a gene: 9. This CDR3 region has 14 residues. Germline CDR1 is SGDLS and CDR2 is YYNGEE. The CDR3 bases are TGTGCCAGCACCCAGGACAGGTTGGGAGATACGCAGTATTTT. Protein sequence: CASTQDRLGDTQYF. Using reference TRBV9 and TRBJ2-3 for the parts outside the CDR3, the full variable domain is DSGVTQTPKHLITATGQRVTLRCSPRSGDLSVYWYQQSLDQGLQFLIQYYNGEERAKGNILERFSAQQFPDLHSELNLSSLELGDSALYFCASTQDRLGDTQYFGPGTRLTVL.

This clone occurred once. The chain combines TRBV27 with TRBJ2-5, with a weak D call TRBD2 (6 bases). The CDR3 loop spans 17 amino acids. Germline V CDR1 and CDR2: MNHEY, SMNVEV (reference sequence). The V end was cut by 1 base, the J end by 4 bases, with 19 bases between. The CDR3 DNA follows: TGTGCCAGCAGTTTATACTCCGGGACTGCGGGGTCAGAGACCCAGTACTTC. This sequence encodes CASSLYSGTAGSETQYF.

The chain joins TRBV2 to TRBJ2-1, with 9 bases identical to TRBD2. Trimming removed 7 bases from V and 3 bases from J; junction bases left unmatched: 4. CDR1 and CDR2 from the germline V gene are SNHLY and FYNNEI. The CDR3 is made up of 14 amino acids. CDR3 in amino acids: CASIGLANYNEQFF. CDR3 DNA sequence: TGTGCCAGCATAGGACTAGCGAACTACAATGAGCAGTTCTTC.

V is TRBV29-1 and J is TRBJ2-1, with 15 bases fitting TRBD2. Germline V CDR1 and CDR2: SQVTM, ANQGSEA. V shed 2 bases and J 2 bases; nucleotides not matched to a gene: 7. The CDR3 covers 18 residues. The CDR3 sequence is CSVERTSGRALPYNEQFF. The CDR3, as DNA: TGCAGCGTTGAACGGACTAGCGGGAGGGCCCTCCCCTACAATGAGCAGTTCTTC.

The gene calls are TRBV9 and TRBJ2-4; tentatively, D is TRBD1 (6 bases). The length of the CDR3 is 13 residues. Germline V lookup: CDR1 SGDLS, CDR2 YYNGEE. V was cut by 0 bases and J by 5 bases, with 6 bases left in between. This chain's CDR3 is CASSVEGENIQYF. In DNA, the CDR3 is TGTGCCAGCAGCGTAGAGGGGGAAAACATTCAGTACTTC.

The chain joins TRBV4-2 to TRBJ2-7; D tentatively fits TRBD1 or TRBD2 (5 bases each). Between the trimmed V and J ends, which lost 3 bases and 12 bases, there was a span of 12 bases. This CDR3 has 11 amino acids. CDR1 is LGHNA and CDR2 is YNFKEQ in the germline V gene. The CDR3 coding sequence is TGTGCCAGCAGCCACGGACCGGGACGGTACTTC. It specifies CASSHGPGRYF.

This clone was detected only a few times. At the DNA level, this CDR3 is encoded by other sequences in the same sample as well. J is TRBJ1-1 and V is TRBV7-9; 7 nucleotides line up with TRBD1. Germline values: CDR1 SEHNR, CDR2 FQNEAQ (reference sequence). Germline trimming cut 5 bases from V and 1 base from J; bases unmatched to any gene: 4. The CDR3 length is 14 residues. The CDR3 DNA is TGTGCCAGCAGCCCCGGGACAGCGAACACTGAAGCTTTCTTT. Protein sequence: CASSPGTANTEAFF.